This TCR beta chain emerged from a study of T cells in Graves' hyperthyroidism and ophthalmopathy. The table lists this clonotype with many counts. Antigen specificity is unknown. Stable disease denoted Graves' hyperthyroidism without ophthalmopathy progression within 18 months. Uncontrolled infection, other autoimmune disease, pregnancy or lactation disqualified patients from enrolment. Diagnoses were made from clinical symptoms, serum measures (thyroxine and TRAb), thyroid ultrasound and orbital computed tomography. J gave up 4 bases and V 6 bases, and 5 bases lay outside the gene matches. Germline-derived CDR1 and CDR2 are MNHEY and SMNVEV (reference sequence). This CDR3 region has 15 residues. General observations from the study: Appearing also in blood were most of the thyroid clonotypes expanded above 0.001.

Template material for amplifying TCR beta CDR3 regions consisted of RNA transcripts. HTBI primers were employed in a first-round RT-PCR of the TCR CDR3. TCRdb processed the multiplex PCR reads anew with MiXCR; each CDR3 protein has one entry. The sample lists about 560,000 distinct CDR3 sequences; over 15% were seen once. This chain uses TRBV27 with TRBJ2-5, with TRBD2 matching over 13 bases. The sample comprised blood. This TCR came from a woman between 18 and 29 years old with Graves' hyperthyroidism. The CDR3 loop reads CASSRTSGSGETQYF. The CDR3 nucleotides read TGTGCCAGCAGCCGGACTAGCGGGAGCGGAGAGACCCAGTACTTC.